This TCR beta chain was documented in a study of human T cells and chemical hapten exposure. Many counts were recorded for this clonotype. The time point was: pre-sensitization, week 0. The treatment is: therapeutic diphenylcyclopropenone sensitization with weekly scalp DPC. Each CDR3 protein gets one entry after TCRdb re-called the RACE reads with MiXCR. Of fewer than 70,000 distinct CDR3 sequences in the sample, roughly 6.7% were seen once. CDR3 size: 15 residues. Germline CDR1 and CDR2: SGDLS and YYNGEE. With 4 bases removed from V and 0 bases from J, the gap between germline ends came to 11 bases. Specimen: whole blood, collected in connection with sensitization to the hapten diphenylcyclopropenone (DPC). This chain connects TRBV9 to TRBJ2-1; D is unclear. This sequence was found in a woman aged 25-40 years with alopecia areata. Some clones in this sample may be carry-over from other donors' samples. For the CDR3, the DNA is TGTGCCAGCAGCCCCATTTCCAGCTCCTACAATGAGCAGTTCTTC. Translating gives CASSPISSSYNEQFF.